Only a few counts were recorded for the clone carrying this T cell receptor (beta chain). Its antigen is unidentified. The sample comes from a study of multiple sclerosis patients with progressive multifocal leukoencephalopathy. General study points: Most PML patients had lower entropy, suggesting less diverse TRB repertoires.

The germline V gene has CDR1 ENHRY and CDR2 SYGVKD. Trimming pared 7 bases from V and 0 bases from J, leaving 10 bases between. This CDR3 spans 14 amino acids. Sequencing was at survey level. The repertoire was sequenced with immunoSEQ multiplex PCR; TCRdb's copy has only in-frame clones and lacks some. Of tens of thousands of clones listed, around nine tenths are singletons. The time point was: before natalizumab initiation. The source material was PBMCs. The source of this sequence is a human donor with multiple sclerosis. The gene calls are TRBV10-3 and TRBJ1-3, with no clear D. The CDR3 sequence: CAIKGRNSGNTIYF. The CDR3 DNA reads as TGTGCCATCAAAGGGCGGAACTCTGGAAACACCATATATTTT.